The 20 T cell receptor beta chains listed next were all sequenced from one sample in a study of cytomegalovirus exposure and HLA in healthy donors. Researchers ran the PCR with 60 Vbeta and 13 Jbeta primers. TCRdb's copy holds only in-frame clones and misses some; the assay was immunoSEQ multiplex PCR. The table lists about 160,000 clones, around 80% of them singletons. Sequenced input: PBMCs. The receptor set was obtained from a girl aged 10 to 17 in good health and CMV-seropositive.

CDR3 sequence (DNA): TGCGCCAGCAGCTTTACGACAGACTCCTACGAGCAGTACTTC. The encoded protein is CASSFTTDSYEQYF. The J gene is TRBJ2-7, the V gene TRBV5-1, with D perhaps matching TRBD1 (5 bases). CDR1 is SGHRS, CDR2 YFSETQ, per germline. Deletions cut 2 bases from V and 0 bases from J, with 9 bases between. CDR3 length: 14 residues.

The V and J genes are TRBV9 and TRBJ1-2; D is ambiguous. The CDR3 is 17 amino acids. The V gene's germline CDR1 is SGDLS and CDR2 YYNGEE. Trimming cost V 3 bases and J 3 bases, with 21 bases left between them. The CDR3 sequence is CASSASRPGGPDYGYTF. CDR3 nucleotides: TGTGCCAGCAGCGCTAGCAGGCCGGGAGGCCCTGACTATGGCTACACCTTC.

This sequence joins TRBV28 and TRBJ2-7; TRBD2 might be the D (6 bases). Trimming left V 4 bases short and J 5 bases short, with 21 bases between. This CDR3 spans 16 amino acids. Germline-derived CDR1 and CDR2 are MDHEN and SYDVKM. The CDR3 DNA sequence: TGTGCCAGCAGTTCTCGTAGGCCGGGAGCCACAGACGAGCAGTACTTC. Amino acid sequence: CASSSRRPGATDEQYF.

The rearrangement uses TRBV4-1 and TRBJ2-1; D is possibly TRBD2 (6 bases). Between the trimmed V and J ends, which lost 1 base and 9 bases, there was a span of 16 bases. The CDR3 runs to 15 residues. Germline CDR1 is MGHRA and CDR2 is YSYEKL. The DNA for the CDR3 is TGCGCCAGCAGCCAAGTTTTGGTTGGCGGGATTGAGCAGTTCTTC. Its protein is CASSQVLVGGIEQFF.

The CDR3 region is CASSQPGYGNQPQHF. CDR3 coding DNA: TGCGCCAGCAGCCAACCAGGGTATGGCAATCAGCCCCAGCATTTT. This sequence joins TRBV4-1 and TRBJ1-5; tentatively, D is TRBD1 (5 bases). CDR1 and CDR2 (germline): MGHRA, YSYEKL. The CDR3 runs 15 residues. V was cut by 2 bases and J by 2 bases, with 10 bases left in between.

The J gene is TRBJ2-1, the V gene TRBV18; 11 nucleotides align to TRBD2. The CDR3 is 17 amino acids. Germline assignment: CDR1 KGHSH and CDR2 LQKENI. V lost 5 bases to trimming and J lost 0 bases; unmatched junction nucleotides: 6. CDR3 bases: TGTGCCAGCTCAGCCTTTACTAGCGGGAGCTCCTACAATGAGCAGTTCTTC. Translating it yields CASSAFTSGSSYNEQFF.

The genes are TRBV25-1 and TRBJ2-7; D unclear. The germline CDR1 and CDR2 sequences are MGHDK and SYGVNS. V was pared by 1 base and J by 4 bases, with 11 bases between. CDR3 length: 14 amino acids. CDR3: CASSELVSPYEQYF. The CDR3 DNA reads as TGTGCCAGCAGTGAATTGGTCAGTCCATACGAGCAGTACTTC.

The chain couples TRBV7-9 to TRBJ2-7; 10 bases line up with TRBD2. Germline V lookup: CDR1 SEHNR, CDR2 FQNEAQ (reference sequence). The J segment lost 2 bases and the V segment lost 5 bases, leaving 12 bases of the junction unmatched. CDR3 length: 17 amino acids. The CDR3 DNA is TGTGCCAGCAGCAATCCCGGGACTAGCGTCAAGGCCTACGAGCAGTACTTC. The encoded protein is CASSNPGTSVKAYEQYF.

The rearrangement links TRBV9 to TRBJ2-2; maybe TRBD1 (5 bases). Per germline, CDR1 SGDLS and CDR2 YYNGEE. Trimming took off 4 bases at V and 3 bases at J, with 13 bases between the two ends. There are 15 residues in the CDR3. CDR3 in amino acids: CASSTTGYYTGELFF. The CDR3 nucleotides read TGTGCCAGCAGCACTACAGGCTACTACACCGGGGAGCTGTTTTTT.

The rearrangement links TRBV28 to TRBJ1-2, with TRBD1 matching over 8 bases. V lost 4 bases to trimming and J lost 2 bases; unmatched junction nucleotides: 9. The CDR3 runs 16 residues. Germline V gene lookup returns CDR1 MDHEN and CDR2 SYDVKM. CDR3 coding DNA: TGTGCCAGCAGTTCCCCGGGACAGGCGCCCAACTATGGCTACACCTTC. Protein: CASSSPGQAPNYGYTF.

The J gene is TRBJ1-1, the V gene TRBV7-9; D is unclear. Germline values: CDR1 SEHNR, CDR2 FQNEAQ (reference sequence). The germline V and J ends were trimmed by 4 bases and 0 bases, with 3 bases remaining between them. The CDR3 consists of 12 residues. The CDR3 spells CASSSMNTEAFF. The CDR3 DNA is TGTGCCAGCAGCTCCATGAACACTGAAGCTTTCTTT.

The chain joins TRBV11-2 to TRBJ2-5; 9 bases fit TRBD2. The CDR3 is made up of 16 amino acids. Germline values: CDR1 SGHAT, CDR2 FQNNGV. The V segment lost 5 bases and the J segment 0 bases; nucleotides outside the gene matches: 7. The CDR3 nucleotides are TGTGCCAGCAGCGCCGCTAGCGGGGCGTACCAAGAGACCCAGTACTTC. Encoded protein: CASSAASGAYQETQYF. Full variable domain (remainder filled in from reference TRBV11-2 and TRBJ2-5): EAGVAQSPRYKIIEKRQSVAFWCNPISGHATLYWYQQILGQGPKLLIQFQNNGVVDDSQLPKDRFSAERLKGVDSTLKIQPAKLEDSAVYLCASSAASGAYQETQYFGPGTRLLVL.

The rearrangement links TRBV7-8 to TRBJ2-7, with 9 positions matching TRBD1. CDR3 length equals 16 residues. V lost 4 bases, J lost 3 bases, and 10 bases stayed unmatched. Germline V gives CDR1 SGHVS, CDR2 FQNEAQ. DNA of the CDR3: TGTGCCAGCAGCTCTCTCTACAGGGGGCTCAACTACGAGCAGTACTTC. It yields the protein CASSSLYRGLNYEQYF.

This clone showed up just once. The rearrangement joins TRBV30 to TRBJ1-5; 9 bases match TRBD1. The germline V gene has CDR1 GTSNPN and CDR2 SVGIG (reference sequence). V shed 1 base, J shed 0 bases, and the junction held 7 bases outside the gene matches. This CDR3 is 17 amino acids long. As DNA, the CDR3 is TGTGCCTGGAGTGAGAGACAGGGGGGGAGTAGCAATCAGCCCCAGCATTTT. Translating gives CAWSERQGGSSNQPQHF. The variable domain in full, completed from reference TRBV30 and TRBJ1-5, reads SQTIHQWPATLVQPVGSPLSLECTVEGTSNPNLYWYRQAAGRGLQLLFYSVGIGQISSEVPQNLSASRPQDRQFILSSKKLLLSDSGFYLCAWSERQGGSSNQPQHFGDGTRLSIL.

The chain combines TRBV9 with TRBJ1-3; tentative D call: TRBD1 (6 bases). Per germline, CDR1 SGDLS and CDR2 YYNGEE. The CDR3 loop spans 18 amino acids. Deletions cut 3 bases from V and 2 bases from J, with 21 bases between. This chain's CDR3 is CASSGPPLGGGTGNTIYF. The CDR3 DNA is TGTGCCAGCAGCGGACCACCATTGGGTGGGGGCACTGGAAACACCATATATTTT.

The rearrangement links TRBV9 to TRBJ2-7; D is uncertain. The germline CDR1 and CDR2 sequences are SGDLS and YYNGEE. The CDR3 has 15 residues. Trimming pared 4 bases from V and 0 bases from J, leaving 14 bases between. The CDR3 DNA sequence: TGTGCCAGCAGCCCCAACCCAGGAAACTCCTACGAGCAGTACTTC. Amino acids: CASSPNPGNSYEQYF.

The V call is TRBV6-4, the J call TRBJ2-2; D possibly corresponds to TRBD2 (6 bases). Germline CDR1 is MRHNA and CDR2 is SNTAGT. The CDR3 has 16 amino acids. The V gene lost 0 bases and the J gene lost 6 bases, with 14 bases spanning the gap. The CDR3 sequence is CASSDSGGGSAGELFF. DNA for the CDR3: TGTGCCAGCAGTGACTCCGGGGGAGGAAGCGCCGGGGAGCTGTTTTTT.

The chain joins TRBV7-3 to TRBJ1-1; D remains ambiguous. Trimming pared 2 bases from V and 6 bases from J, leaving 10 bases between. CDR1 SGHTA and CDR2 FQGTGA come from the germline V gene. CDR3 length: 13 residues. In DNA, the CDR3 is TGTGCCAGCAGCTTAGGTGGCGGGGCTGAAGCTTTCTTT. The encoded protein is CASSLGGGAEAFF.

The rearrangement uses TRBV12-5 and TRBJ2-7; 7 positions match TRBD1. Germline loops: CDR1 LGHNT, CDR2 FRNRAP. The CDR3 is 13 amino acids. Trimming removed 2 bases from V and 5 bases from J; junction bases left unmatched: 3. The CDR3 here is CASGLTGVDEQYF. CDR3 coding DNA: TGTGCTAGTGGTTTGACAGGGGTCGACGAGCAGTACTTC. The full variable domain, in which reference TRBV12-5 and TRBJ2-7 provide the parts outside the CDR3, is DARVTQTPRHKVTEMGQEVTMRCQPILGHNTVFWYRQTMMQGLELLAYFRNRAPLDDSGMPKDRFSAEMPDATLATLKIQPSEPRDSAVYFCASGLTGVDEQYFGPGTRLTVT.

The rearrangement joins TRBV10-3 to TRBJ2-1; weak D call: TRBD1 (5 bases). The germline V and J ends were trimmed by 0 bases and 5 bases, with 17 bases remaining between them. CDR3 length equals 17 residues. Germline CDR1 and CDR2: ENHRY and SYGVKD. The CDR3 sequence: CAISESVVREVNNEQFF. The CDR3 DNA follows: TGTGCCATCAGTGAGTCGGTGGTCAGGGAAGTTAACAATGAGCAGTTCTTC.